This T cell receptor (beta chain) stems from a study of blood T cell repertoires in COVID-19. Study details: Material from acute and convalescent COVID-19 was sourced from the United States, Italy and Spain.

In the authors' workflow: Scientists estimated how many nucleated cells there were by amplifying reference gene primers. Generated by immunoSEQ multiplex PCR, the TCRdb table keeps only in-frame clones and is missing some. From that table come the V and J calls and clone size; the DNA was used to work out D and trimming. The data show roughly 200,000 clones, roughly 75% seen once. Looked up from germline, CDR1 is WNHNN and CDR2 is SYGVQD (reference sequence). Trimming removed 5 bases from V and 3 bases from J; junction bases left unmatched: 3. This CDR3 region has 13 residues. This chain uses TRBV10-1 with TRBJ2-7, with 8 bases lining up with TRBD1. The sequenced material came from peripheral blood. The sequence was collected from a woman aged 70 to 79 with acute or convalescent COVID-19. This chain's CDR3 is CASSKGQGYEQYF. CDR3 DNA: TGCGCCAGCAGTAAAGGACAGGGCTACGAGCAGTACTTC.